Only a few counts were recorded for the clone carrying this TCR beta chain. Its target is not known. The data originate from a study of cytomegalovirus exposure and HLA in healthy donors. Study-level background: From HLA-typed donors, an early data release held roughly 80 million unique TCRs.

PCR employed 60 Vbeta and 13 Jbeta primers. Clones were sequenced by immunoSEQ multiplex PCR, and TCRdb holds only the in-frame ones, with some missing. The profile covers about 170,000 clones, with 73% appearing a single time and 5% to 6.5% taken by the ten largest. Per the germline V gene, CDR1 is ENHRY and CDR2 is SYGVKD. V shed 2 bases and J 4 bases; nucleotides not matched to a gene: 4. The CDR3 has 14 residues. Findings and caveats of the study: TRBV6-2, TRBV6-3 and other indistinguishable V segments were excluded. Data from an earlier analysis indicated that most TCR beta V segments were productive either about 87% or about 30% of the time. Only CMV serostatus was available as immune exposure information.

This sequence joins TRBV10-3 and TRBJ2-7; TRBD2 matches 8 bases. The sequence was collected from a woman under 30 in good health and CMV-seropositive. Sequenced material: PBMCs. The CDR3, as DNA: TGTGCCATCAGTGAGACCGGACTAGCATACGAGCAGTACTTC. It encodes CAISETGLAYEQYF.